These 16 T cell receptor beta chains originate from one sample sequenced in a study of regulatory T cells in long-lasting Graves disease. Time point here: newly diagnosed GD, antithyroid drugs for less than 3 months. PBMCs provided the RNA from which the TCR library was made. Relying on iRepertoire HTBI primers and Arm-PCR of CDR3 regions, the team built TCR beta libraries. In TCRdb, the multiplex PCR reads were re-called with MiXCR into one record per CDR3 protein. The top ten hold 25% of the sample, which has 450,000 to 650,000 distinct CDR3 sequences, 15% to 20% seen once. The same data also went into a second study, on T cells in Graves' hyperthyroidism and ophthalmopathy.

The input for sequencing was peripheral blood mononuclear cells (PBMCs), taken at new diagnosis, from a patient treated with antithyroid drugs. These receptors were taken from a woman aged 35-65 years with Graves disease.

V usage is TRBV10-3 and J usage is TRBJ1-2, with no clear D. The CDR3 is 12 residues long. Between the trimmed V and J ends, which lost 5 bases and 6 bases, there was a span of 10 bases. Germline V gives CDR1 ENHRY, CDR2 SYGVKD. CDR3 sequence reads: CAISWAGDGYTF. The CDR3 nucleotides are TGTGCCATCAGTTGGGCAGGTGATGGCTACACCTTC.

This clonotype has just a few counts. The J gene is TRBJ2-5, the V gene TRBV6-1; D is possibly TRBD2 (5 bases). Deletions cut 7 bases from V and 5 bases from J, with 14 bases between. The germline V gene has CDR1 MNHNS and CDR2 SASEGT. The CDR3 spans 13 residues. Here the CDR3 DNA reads TGTGCCAGCACCCTTCGGGGTACGGAGACCCAGTACTTC. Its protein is CASTLRGTETQYF.

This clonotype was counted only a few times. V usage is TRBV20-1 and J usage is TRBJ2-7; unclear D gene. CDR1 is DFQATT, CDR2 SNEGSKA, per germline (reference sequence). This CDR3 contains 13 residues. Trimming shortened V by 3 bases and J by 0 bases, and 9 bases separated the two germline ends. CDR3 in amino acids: CSASAGYSYEQYF. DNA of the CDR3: TGCAGTGCTAGTGCCGGCTACTCCTACGAGCAGTACTTC.

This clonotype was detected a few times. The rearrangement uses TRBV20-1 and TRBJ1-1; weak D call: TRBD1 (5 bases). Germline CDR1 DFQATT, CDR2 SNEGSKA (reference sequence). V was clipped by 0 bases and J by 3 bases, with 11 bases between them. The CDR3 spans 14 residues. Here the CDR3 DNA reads TGCAGTGCTAGAGATATGGGGGGGGACACTGAAGCTTTCTTT. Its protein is CSARDMGGDTEAFF.

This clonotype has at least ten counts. CDR3 in DNA: TGTGCCAGCAGGGCTGAGGGGGGACAGGGGTTCTATGGCTACACCTTC. Its translation is CASRAEGGQGFYGYTF. The gene calls are TRBV6-1 and TRBJ1-2; 10 bases map to TRBD1. The germline V gene encodes CDR1 MNHNS and CDR2 SASEGT. V was pared by 6 bases and J by 4 bases, with 11 bases of the junction left unmatched. The CDR3 totals 16 residues.

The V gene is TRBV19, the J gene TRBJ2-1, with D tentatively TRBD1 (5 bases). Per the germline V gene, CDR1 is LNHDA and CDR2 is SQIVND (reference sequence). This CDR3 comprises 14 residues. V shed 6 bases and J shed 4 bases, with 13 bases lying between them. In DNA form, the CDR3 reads TGTGCCAGTAGGGGGCTATTAAGGTACAATGAGCAGTTCTTC. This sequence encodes CASRGLLRYNEQFF.

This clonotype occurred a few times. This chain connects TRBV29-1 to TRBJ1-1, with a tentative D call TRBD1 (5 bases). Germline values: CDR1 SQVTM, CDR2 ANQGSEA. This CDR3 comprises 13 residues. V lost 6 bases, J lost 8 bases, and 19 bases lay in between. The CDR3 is CSVGGGFGFEAFF. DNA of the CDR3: TGCAGCGTGGGGGGGGGTTTTGGATTCGAAGCTTTCTTT.

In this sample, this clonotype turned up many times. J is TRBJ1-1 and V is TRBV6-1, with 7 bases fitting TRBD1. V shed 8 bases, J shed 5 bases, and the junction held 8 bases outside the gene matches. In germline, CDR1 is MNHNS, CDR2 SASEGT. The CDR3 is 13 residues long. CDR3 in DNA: TGTGCCAGCTCCGGGACAGTGGGGACTGAAGCTTTCTTT. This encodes CASSGTVGTEAFF.

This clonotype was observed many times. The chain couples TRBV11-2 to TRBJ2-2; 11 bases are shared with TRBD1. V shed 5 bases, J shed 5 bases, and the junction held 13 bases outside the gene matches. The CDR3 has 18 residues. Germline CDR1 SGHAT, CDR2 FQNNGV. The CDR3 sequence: CASSPSGQGALSTGELFF. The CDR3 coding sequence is TGTGCCAGCAGCCCTTCCGGACAGGGGGCCCTTTCAACCGGGGAGCTGTTTTTT.

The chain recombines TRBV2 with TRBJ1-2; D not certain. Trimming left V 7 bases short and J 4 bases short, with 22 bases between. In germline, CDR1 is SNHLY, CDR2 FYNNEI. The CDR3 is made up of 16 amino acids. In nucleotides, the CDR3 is TGTGCCAGCACCCCCTCTGGCGCCGGGCAGATCTATGGCTACACCTTC. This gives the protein CASTPSGAGQIYGYTF.

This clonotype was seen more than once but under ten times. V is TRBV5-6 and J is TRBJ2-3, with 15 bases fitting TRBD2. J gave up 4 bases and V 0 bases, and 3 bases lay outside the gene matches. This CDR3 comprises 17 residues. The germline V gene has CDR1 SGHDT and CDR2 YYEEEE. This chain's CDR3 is CASSLVGLAGGPDTQYF. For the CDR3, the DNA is TGTGCCAGCAGCTTGGTAGGACTAGCGGGGGGGCCAGATACGCAGTATTTT.

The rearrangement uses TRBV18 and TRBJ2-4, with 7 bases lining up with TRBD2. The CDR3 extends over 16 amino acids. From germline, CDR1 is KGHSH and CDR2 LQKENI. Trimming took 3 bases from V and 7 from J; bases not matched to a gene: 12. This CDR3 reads CASSPTSDGGSNIQYF. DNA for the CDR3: TGTGCCAGCTCACCTACCTCGGACGGGGGGAGTAACATTCAGTACTTC.

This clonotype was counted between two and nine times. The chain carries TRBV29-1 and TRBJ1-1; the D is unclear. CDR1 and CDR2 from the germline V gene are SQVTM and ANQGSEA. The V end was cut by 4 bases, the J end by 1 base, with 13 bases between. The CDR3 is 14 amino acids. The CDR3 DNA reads TGCAGCGTTGCCCCAGCGAGTCAGAACACTGAAGCTTTCTTT. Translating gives CSVAPASQNTEAFF.

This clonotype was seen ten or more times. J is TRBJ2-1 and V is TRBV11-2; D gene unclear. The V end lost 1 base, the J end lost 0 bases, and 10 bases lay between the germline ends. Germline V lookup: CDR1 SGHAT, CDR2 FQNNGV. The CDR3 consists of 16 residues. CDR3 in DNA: TGTGCCAGCAGCTTAGGCCTCCGTAGCTCCTACAATGAGCAGTTCTTC. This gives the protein CASSLGLRSSYNEQFF.

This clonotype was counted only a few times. The CDR3 reads CASRPTPGQGRPDTQYF. The CDR3 region has the DNA TGTGCCAGCAGGCCCACGCCGGGACAGGGGAGACCAGATACGCAGTATTTT. The chain is built from TRBV27 and TRBJ2-3, with 10 bases fitting TRBD1. With V trimmed by 6 bases and J by 4 bases, 13 bases remained unmatched. Germline loops: CDR1 MNHEY, CDR2 SMNVEV (reference sequence). This CDR3 has 17 amino acids.

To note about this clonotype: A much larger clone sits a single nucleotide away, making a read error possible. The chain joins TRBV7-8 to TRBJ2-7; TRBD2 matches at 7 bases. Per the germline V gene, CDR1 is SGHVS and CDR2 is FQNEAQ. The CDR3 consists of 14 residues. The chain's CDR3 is CVSSLESGGYEQYF. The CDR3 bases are TGTGTCAGCAGCTTAGAGTCGGGGGGCTACGAGCAGTACTTC. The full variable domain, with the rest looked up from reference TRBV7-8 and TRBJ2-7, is GAGVSQSPRYKVAKRGQDVALRCDPISGHVSLFWYQQALGQGPEFLTYFQNEAQLDKSGLPSDRFFAERPEGSVSTLKIQRTQQEDSAVYLCVSSLESGGYEQYFGPGTRLTVT.